What follows are 3 T cell receptor beta chains derived from one specimen sequenced in a study of blood T cell repertoires in COVID-19. TCRdb's table, derived via immunoSEQ multiplex PCR, lists solely in-frame clones and lacks some. The table shows about 240,000 clones, with around 90% occurring only once. Sequenced input: peripheral blood. The receptors stem from a man aged 55-75 years who had recovered from COVID-19.

The chain carries TRBV5-8 and TRBJ1-4; 8 bases fit TRBD1. Per germline, CDR1 SGHTS and CDR2 YDEGEE. The CDR3 loop spans 15 amino acids. V trimming: 4 bases; J trimming: 8 bases; junction bases outside the gene matches: 10. In DNA, the CDR3 is TGTGCCAGCAGCCCCGGACAGGGATTTTTGGAAAAACTGTTTTTT. Protein product: CASSPGQGFLEKLFF.

The chain is built from TRBV6-2 or TRBV6-3 and TRBJ1-2; 11 bases align to TRBD1. With 5 bases clipped from V and 2 bases from J, the junction kept 1 base outside the gene matches. Per germline, CDR1 MNHEY and CDR2 SVGEGT. CDR3 length equals 14 residues. DNA of the CDR3: TGTGCCAGCAGTGGGACAGGGGGAAACTATGGCTACACCTTC. Translated: CASSGTGGNYGYTF.

J is TRBJ1-6 and V is TRBV19; D is perhaps TRBD1 (6 bases). CDR3 size: 17 residues. CDR1 is LNHDA, CDR2 SQIVND, per germline (reference sequence). Trimming removed 1 base at V and 7 bases at J, with 17 bases between. CDR3 sequence (DNA): TGTGCCAGTAGTATAGGATTAATGGGGGCTGTCAATTCACCCCTCCACTTT. It codes for CASSIGLMGAVNSPLHF. The entire variable domain, with the rest obtained from reference TRBV19 and TRBJ1-6, is as follows: DGGITQSPKYLFRKEGQNVTLSCEQNLNHDAMYWYRQDPGQGLRLIYYSQIVNDFQKGDIAEGYSVSREKKESFPLTVTSAQKNPTAFYLCASSIGLMGAVNSPLHFGNGTRLTVT.